The sample holds many counts of the clone carrying this T cell receptor (beta chain). The CDR3 sequence is 14 residues long. Germline CDR1 reads MNHEY; CDR2 reads SVGAGI. V gave up 7 bases and J gave up 8 bases, with 20 bases separating them. The data derive from a study of spatial heterogeneity in lung cancer. TCRdb fed the 5' RACE reads into MiXCR, producing one record per CDR3 protein. The table records about 78,000 distinct CDR3 sequences, 8% of them present only once. Time point in this sample: sample taken at primary tumor resection. The sequencing used PBMCs, collected at surgery. The chain has TRBV6-5 and TRBJ1-1; weak D call: TRBD1 (6 bases). This clonotype was sampled from a male donor with early-stage non-small cell lung cancer. The CDR3 here is CASIDPGARGEAFF. CDR3 sequence (DNA): TGTGCCAGCATCGACCCGGGGGCTCGGGGGGAAGCTTTCTTT.